The rows below give T cell receptor beta chains drawn from one sample of a study of T-cell reconstitution after alpha-beta-depleted transplantation in children. TCRdb reprocessed the PCR reads with MiXCR, giving one entry per CDR3 protein. The sample has 440,000 or so distinct CDR3 sequences, approximately 41% seen once. The specimen comprised PBMCs, sampled before TCRalphabeta/CD19-depleted stem cell transplant. The receptors derive from a girl aged 2-9 years with aplastic anemia, due to receive a stem cell transplant. Both conserved end residues are part of each CDR3. The D gene is left open where the match is weak. Not all rows give a size; the values are once, few, many and, for expanded clones, a class.

v_call	d_call	j_call	clone_size	cdr3_nt	cdr3_aa
TRBV6-1	TRBD1	TRBJ1-2	NA	TGTGCCAGCAGTGGCCGGACAGGGATTTTAGTGTCTGAGGGCTACACCTTC	CASSGRTGILVSEGYTF
TRBV20-1	TRBD2	TRBJ2-1	many	TGCAGTGCTAGCTCTAGCGGGAGCTTTCTTGAGCAGTTCTTC	CSASSSGSFLEQFF
TRBV29-1	NA	TRBJ2-1	NA	TGCAGCGTTGAGTCCAGCTCCTACAATGAGCAGTTCTTC	CSVESSSYNEQFF
TRBV7-9	NA	TRBJ1-2	many	TGTGCCAGCAGCTCAGATGTAGGGCATGGCTACACCTTC	CASSSDVGHGYTF
TRBV5-1	NA	TRBJ1-6	few	TGCGCCAGCAGCCGCGGACAGCTGAATTCACCCCTCCACTTT	CASSRGQLNSPLHF
TRBV5-5	NA	TRBJ2-7	NA	TGTGCCAGCAGCTTGGCATTCGGAGGCGAGCAGTACTTC	CASSLAFGGEQYF
TRBV20-1	TRBD1	TRBJ2-2	NA	TGCAGTGCTAGAGATCAGGGGACAGGGGGTCCCAGGGAGCTGTTTTTT	CSARDQGTGGPRELFF
TRBV3-1	NA	TRBJ1-4	few	TGTGCCAGCAGCCAGGGGGCAACTAATGAAAAACTGTTTTTT	CASSQGATNEKLFF
TRBV6-1	NA	TRBJ1-6	few	TGTGCCAGCAGTGCGGGCCACCCCCGACATCTGGGTATTCCCCTCCACTTT	CASSAGHPRHLGIPLHF
TRBV20-1	NA	TRBJ2-3	NA	TGCAGTGCTAGAGATCTGGGAGATACGCAGTATTTT	CSARDLGDTQYF
TRBV13	TRBD2	TRBJ2-7	NA	TGTGCCAGCAGCTTAAAAGCGGGACCTGTCTTC	CASSLKAGPVF
TRBV24-1	NA	TRBJ1-5	few	TGTGCCACCAGTGATTGGAAGGGTTTGGGCAATCAGCCCCAGCATTTT	CATSDWKGLGNQPQHF
TRBV20-1	NA	TRBJ2-3	NA	TGCAGTGCTAGACCCCTGGGCAGGAACACAGATACGCAGTATTTT	CSARPLGRNTDTQYF
TRBV7-6	NA	TRBJ2-1	NA	TGTGCCAGCAGTGGGGGCCCTTACTCCTACAATGAGCAGTTCTTC	CASSGGPYSYNEQFF
TRBV5-1	NA	TRBJ1-1	many	TGCGCCAGCAGCTTGATAGTGAACACTGAAGCTTTCTTT	CASSLIVNTEAFF
TRBV6-1	NA	TRBJ2-2	NA	TGTGCCAGCACCGCGTTAATATTTGACCTATTCACCACCGGGGAGCTGTTTTTT	CASTALIFDLFTTGELFF
TRBV29-1	NA	TRBJ2-2	NA	TGCAGCGTTGGTACGGGATCGAACACCGGGGAGCTGTTTTTT	CSVGTGSNTGELFF
TRBV7-9	NA	TRBJ1-1	many	TGTGCCAGCAGCGCTCCGGGACTCCGGAACACTGAAGCTTTCTTT	CASSAPGLRNTEAFF
TRBV5-6	TRBD2	TRBJ2-1	once	TGTGCCAGCAGCTTGTCAGCGGGAGCCTCTCGAGATGAGCAGTTCTTC	CASSLSAGASRDEQFF
TRBV3-1	TRBD1	TRBJ2-7	many	TGTGCCAGCAGCCAATACCCAGGGGGCGGCGAGCAGTACTTC	CASSQYPGGGEQYF
TRBV5-8	NA	TRBJ2-3	once	TGTGCCAGCAGCTTGGCCTTCAGGGCTCCTAGCACAGATACGCAGTATTTT	CASSLAFRAPSTDTQYF
TRBV9	TRBD1	TRBJ2-7	NA	TGTGCCAGCAGCGTAGGGACAGGGGACACCTACGAGCAGTACTTC	CASSVGTGDTYEQYF
TRBV5-1	TRBD2	TRBJ2-1	NA	TGCGCCAGCATGGCTAGCGGGAGTCGAAATGAGCAGTTCTTC	CASMASGSRNEQFF
TRBV29-1	NA	TRBJ2-3	many	TGCAGCGTTGGTTCGAGGAGGTCTTACACAGATACGCAGTATTTT	CSVGSRRSYTDTQYF
TRBV3-1	NA	TRBJ2-5	NA	TGTGCCAGCAGCCAAGAGGCAGGTACCGGGGAGACCCAGTATTTC	CASSQEAGTGETQYF
TRBV29-1	NA	TRBJ1-1	NA	TGCAGCGTCCTCGCGGACGCGTCTAATACTGAAGCTTTCTTT	CSVLADASNTEAFF
TRBV12-3/TRBV12-4	NA	TRBJ2-5	NA	TGTGCCAGCAGTTCCGCCTCAGAGACCCAGTACTTC	CASSSASETQYF
TRBV6-6	NA	TRBJ1-1	many	TGTGCCAGCAGTTATATGGGGGCGGGTGAAGCTTTCTTT	CASSYMGAGEAFF
TRBV12-3/TRBV12-4	TRBD1	TRBJ1-1	NA	TGTGCCAGCAGGACAGGGGGATCGTGGGACGCTGAAGCTTTCTTT	CASRTGGSWDAEAFF